The next 28 T cell receptor beta chains were all read from a single sample in a study of response to subunit inactivated influenza vaccine. TCRdb used MiXCR to reprocess the RT-PCR reads, holding one entry per CDR3 protein. This sample has more than 700,000 distinct CDR3 sequences; around 21% occur once, and the top ten carry roughly 10%. This specimen consisted of PBMCs from blood, obtained roughly 5 days after vaccination. The receptors come from a man aged 50-60 years who received an inactivated influenza vaccine.

This clonotype appeared a few times. The chain employs TRBV18 and TRBJ2-7, with a weak D call TRBD1 (5 bases). CDR3 length equals 15 residues. V shed 4 bases and J shed 2 bases, with 15 bases lying between them. In germline, CDR1 is KGHSH, CDR2 LQKENI. The CDR3 region is CASSRSQGSPYEQYF. The CDR3, as DNA: TGTGCCAGCTCACGTAGTCAGGGAAGTCCCTACGAGCAGTACTTC. The whole variable domain, remainder taken from reference TRBV18 and TRBJ2-7, is NAGVMQNPRHLVRRRGQEARLRCSPMKGHSHVYWYRQLPEEGLKFMVYLQKENIIDESGMPKERFSAEFPKEGPSILRIQQVVRGDSAAYFCASSRSQGSPYEQYFGPGTRLTVT.

This CDR3 is CASSQAMGPLLDNEQFF. CDR3 DNA sequence: TGCGCCAGCAGCCAAGCTATGGGGCCTCTCTTAGACAATGAGCAGTTCTTC. The chain is built from TRBV4-3 and TRBJ2-1; possibly TRBD1 for D (5 bases). The CDR3 is made up of 17 amino acids. V was clipped by 1 base and J by 5 bases, with 18 bases between them. Germline values: CDR1 LGHNA, CDR2 YSLEER.

The V and J genes are TRBV28 and TRBJ2-2; perhaps TRBD1 as D (6 bases). The CDR3 is made up of 15 amino acids. The V end was cut by 5 bases, the J end by 3 bases, with 13 bases between. CDR1 is MDHEN, CDR2 SYDVKM, per germline. This CDR3 reads CASSHGGLDTGELFF. The CDR3 coding sequence is TGTGCCAGCAGTCATGGGGGCTTGGACACCGGGGAGCTGTTTTTT.

The chain couples TRBV5-6 to TRBJ2-1; TRBD2 aligns across 10 bases. The CDR3 spans 17 residues. The V gene's germline CDR1 is SGHDT and CDR2 YYEEEE. J was trimmed by 6 bases and V by 5 bases; bases with no gene match: 14. This CDR3 reads CASSFVVVAGGPNEQFF. The CDR3 DNA is TGTGCCAGCAGTTTTGTTGTTGTAGCGGGAGGCCCCAATGAGCAGTTCTTC. The complete variable domain, with remaining parts taken from reference TRBV5-6 and TRBJ2-1, reads DAGVTQSPTHLIKTRGQQVTLRCSPKSGHDTVSWYQQALGQGPQFIFQYYEEEERQRGNFPDRFSGHQFPNYSSELNVNALLLGDSALYLCASSFVVVAGGPNEQFFGPGTRLTVL.

The V and J genes are TRBV18 and TRBJ2-7, with D uncertain. Trimming took 4 bases from V and 7 from J, leaving 11 bases between them. The germline CDR1 and CDR2 sequences are KGHSH and LQKENI. This CDR3 comprises 12 residues. CDR3 protein: CASSLMDLEQYF. CDR3 DNA sequence: TGTGCCAGCTCACTCATGGACCTAGAGCAGTACTTC.

The chain couples TRBV30 to TRBJ1-5, with D perhaps matching TRBD1 (5 bases). CDR1 and CDR2 from the germline V gene are GTSNPN and SVGIG (reference sequence). This CDR3 spans 13 amino acids. The germline V and J ends were trimmed by 5 bases and 4 bases, with 12 bases remaining between them. The CDR3 region has the DNA TGTGCCTGGGCCCGGGACGGTAATCAGCCCCAGCATTTT. Translation: CAWARDGNQPQHF. The full variable domain, its missing parts supplied by reference TRBV30 and TRBJ1-5, is SQTIHQWPATLVQPVGSPLSLECTVEGTSNPNLYWYRQAAGRGLQLLFYSVGIGQISSEVPQNLSASRPQDRQFILSSKKLLLSDSGFYLCAWARDGNQPQHFGDGTRLSIL.

J is TRBJ2-7 and V is TRBV7-9; D possibly corresponds to TRBD2 (6 bases). Germline loops: CDR1 SEHNR, CDR2 FQNEAQ (reference sequence). Trimming removed 4 bases at V and 0 bases at J, with 10 bases between. There are 14 residues in the CDR3. CDR3 sequence: CASSSGGASYEQYF. In DNA form, the CDR3 reads TGTGCCAGCAGCTCAGGAGGGGCCTCCTACGAGCAGTACTTC.

This clonotype was seen many times. The chain carries TRBV7-2 and TRBJ1-2; D is undetermined. CDR3 length: 15 residues. CDR1 SGHTA and CDR2 FQGNSA come from the germline V gene. V lost 0 bases and J lost 4, with 12 bases in between. CDR3 loop: CASSLASGDLYGYTF. CDR3 nucleotide sequence: TGTGCCAGCAGCTTAGCGTCGGGAGACCTCTATGGCTACACCTTC.

V and J are TRBV5-4 and TRBJ2-5; D is possibly TRBD2 (5 bases). The germline CDR1 and CDR2 sequences are SGHNT and YYREEE (reference sequence). Deletions cut 4 bases from V and 6 bases from J, with 19 bases between. This CDR3 is 15 amino acids long. In DNA, the CDR3 is TGTGCCAGCAGCCCCGAGTCGAGGGCGAGGAAGACCCAGTACTTC. Its protein is CASSPESRARKTQYF.

CDR3 bases: TGCAGCGTTGAACAGGGTAACGAGCAGTACTTC. It yields the protein CSVEQGNEQYF. V gene TRBV29-1 combines with J gene TRBJ2-7; D perhaps matches TRBD1 (5 bases). CDR1 and CDR2 from the germline V gene are SQVTM and ANQGSEA. V was clipped by 2 bases and J by 5 bases, with 7 bases between them. The CDR3 loop spans 11 amino acids.

The V and J genes are TRBV6-2 or TRBV6-3 and TRBJ2-7, with D possibly being TRBD2 (5 bases). The V and J ends lost 2 bases and 3 bases respectively, with 17 bases between them. The CDR3 sequence is 16 residues long. CDR1 and CDR2 from the germline V gene are MNHEY and SVGEGT. CDR3 nucleotides: TGTGCCAGCAGTTACCACCTCCGGGATTACCGCTACGAGCAGTACTTC. This encodes CASSYHLRDYRYEQYF.

The V gene is TRBV20-1, the J gene TRBJ2-3, with TRBD2 matching 9 bases. The junction had 6 bases not matched to a gene; V was cut back by 0 bases and J by 2 bases. This CDR3 is built from 16 residues. Germline V gene sequence: CDR1 DFQATT, CDR2 SNEGSKA (reference sequence). The DNA for the CDR3 is TGCAGTGCTAGAGATTTAGCGGGGGATGCCACAGATACGCAGTATTTT. Translated, it gives CSARDLAGDATDTQYF.

This chain links TRBV6-2 or TRBV6-3 with TRBJ2-7, with 8 nucleotides matching TRBD1. Germline CDR1 is MNHEY and CDR2 is SVGEGT. The CDR3 loop spans 17 amino acids. V lost 6 bases, J lost 3 bases, and 16 bases stayed unmatched. The CDR3 nucleotides are TGTGCCAGCAGATCCTTTACTTGGACAGGGAATAACTACGAGCAGTACTTC. Its protein product is CASRSFTWTGNNYEQYF.

The chain couples TRBV5-1 to TRBJ1-4; 10 bases are shared with TRBD1. With 3 bases clipped from V and 8 bases from J, the junction kept 1 base outside the gene matches. The V gene's germline CDR1 is SGHRS and CDR2 YFSETQ. The CDR3 has 13 amino acids. This CDR3 reads CASSWDRGEKLFF. The CDR3 DNA follows: TGCGCCAGCAGCTGGGACAGGGGAGAAAAACTGTTTTTT.

J is TRBJ2-2 and V is TRBV7-2, with 8 bases aligning to TRBD2. Germline V gene sequence: CDR1 SGHTA, CDR2 FQGNSA. J lost 7 bases, V lost 5 bases, and 15 bases had no gene match. This CDR3 contains 17 residues. The CDR3 spells CASSPRRSGGPGGELFF. The CDR3 region has the DNA TGTGCCAGCAGCCCTCGTCGGAGCGGGGGACCCGGCGGGGAGCTGTTTTTT.

In its sample, this clonotype was seen many times. The chain has TRBV12-3 or TRBV12-4 and TRBJ1-5; D gene ambiguous. The CDR3 totals 12 residues. Trimming stripped 6 bases from V and 5 bases from J, with 8 bases between. CDR3 protein: CASSRVDQPQHF. CDR3 sequence (DNA): TGTGCCAGCAGCCGCGTGGATCAGCCCCAGCATTTT.

This clonotype has more than one count but fewer than ten. V and J are TRBV29-1 and TRBJ2-1; TRBD2 matches at 9 bases. This CDR3 has 14 residues. V was clipped by 4 bases and J by 6 bases; unmatched bases: 7. Germline CDR1 reads SQVTM; CDR2 reads ANQGSEA. In DNA, the CDR3 is TGCAGCGTTGGGGCGGGAGGGCCCCTCAATGAGCAGTTCTTC. Protein product: CSVGAGGPLNEQFF.

This clonotype showed up just a few times. The rearrangement uses TRBV20-1 and TRBJ2-7; D tentatively reads TRBD1 or TRBD2 (5 bases each). V shed 3 bases and J shed 2 bases, with 11 bases lying between them. Germline V CDR1 and CDR2: DFQATT, SNEGSKA (reference sequence). The CDR3 loop spans 13 amino acids. This chain's CDR3 is CSASFGTTYEQYF. In nucleotides, the CDR3 is TGCAGTGCTAGCTTCGGGACCACCTACGAGCAGTACTTC.

The rearrangement joins TRBV4-1 to TRBJ2-2; 9 bases agree with TRBD1. The CDR3 is made up of 16 amino acids. CDR1 is MGHRA and CDR2 is YSYEKL in the germline V gene. Losses at the gene ends were 2 bases for V and 7 bases for J; bases not matched to a gene: 8. CDR3: CASSQTGTGYSGELFF. CDR3 bases: TGCGCCAGCAGCCAAACCGGGACAGGGTATAGCGGGGAGCTGTTTTTT.

Points on this clonotype: One end of the junction is discordant with germline, which a read error may explain. This chain uses TRBV7-7 with TRBJ1-1, with D possibly matching TRBD1 (6 bases). The CDR3 has 17 residues. Germline CDR1 is SSHAT and CDR2 is FNYEAQ (reference sequence). This CDR3 is CASSLALGGLGITEAFF. The CDR3 nucleotides read TGTGCTAGCAGCTTAGCTCTCGGGGGCCTGGGAATCACTGAAGCTTTCTTT.

The genes are TRBV6-6 and TRBJ2-7, with D unclear. Deletions cut 2 bases from V and 3 bases from J, with 8 bases between. Germline assignment: CDR1 MNHNY and CDR2 SVGAGI (reference sequence). This CDR3 has 13 amino acids. The CDR3 loop is CASSYAGNYEQYF. In DNA form, the CDR3 reads TGTGCCAGCAGTTACGCTGGGAACTACGAGCAGTACTTC.

Only a few counts were recorded for this clonotype. The V and J genes are TRBV6-1 and TRBJ2-5; 9 bases are shared with TRBD1. Germline CDR1 and CDR2: MNHNS and SASEGT. This CDR3 spans 15 amino acids. V was clipped by 6 bases and J by 4 bases; unmatched bases: 9. The CDR3 bases are TGTGCCAGCAGCCGCGGTGAACAGGGGGCAGAGACCCAGTACTTC. It translates to CASSRGEQGAETQYF.

V gene TRBV27 combines with J gene TRBJ2-5; D remains ambiguous. Germline V gene data show CDR1 as MNHEY and CDR2 as SMNVEV (reference sequence). Trimming left V 2 bases short and J 4 bases short, with 11 bases between. This CDR3 contains 14 residues. The CDR3 loop reads CASSLIGQLETQYF. CDR3 in DNA: TGTGCCAGCAGTTTAATCGGCCAGTTAGAGACCCAGTACTTC.

This clonotype was observed a few times. V gene TRBV20-1 combines with J gene TRBJ2-2; possible D gene TRBD2, 6 bases. Germline assignment: CDR1 DFQATT and CDR2 SNEGSKA (reference sequence). With 0 bases removed from V and 7 bases from J, the gap between germline ends came to 12 bases. The CDR3 runs to 14 residues. The DNA for the CDR3 is TGCAGTGCTAGAGATCGTTGGGGAGGCGGGGAGCTGTTTTTT. Its protein is CSARDRWGGGELFF.

The V gene is TRBV6-1, the J gene TRBJ1-1; D remains ambiguous. CDR1 and CDR2 (germline): MNHNS, SASEGT. This CDR3 region has 13 residues. The germline V and J ends were trimmed by 7 bases and 3 bases, with 12 bases remaining between them. CDR3 in DNA: TGTGCCAGCACTCCCGCCCAGGACACTGAAGCTTTCTTT. Protein sequence: CASTPAQDTEAFF.

This chain connects TRBV9 to TRBJ2-1; 7 bases agree with TRBD2. There are 14 residues in the CDR3. The ends lost 4 bases at V and 5 bases at J; junction bases unmatched: 6. Germline lookup yields CDR1 SGDLS and CDR2 YYNGEE. The CDR3: CASSKAGLDNEQFF. In DNA form, the CDR3 reads TGTGCCAGCAGCAAAGCGGGACTTGACAATGAGCAGTTCTTC.

A few counts support this clonotype. This chain joins TRBV10-3 and TRBJ1-1, with D unclear. Between the trimmed V and J ends, which lost 3 bases and 1 base, there was a span of 6 bases. Germline V gives CDR1 ENHRY, CDR2 SYGVKD. The CDR3 is 13 amino acids. Here the CDR3 reads CAISDMKNTEAFF. The CDR3 DNA reads TGTGCCATCAGTGACATGAAGAACACTGAAGCTTTCTTT.

The V gene is TRBV6-1, the J gene TRBJ2-1; 7 nucleotides match TRBD1. Trimming cost V 7 bases and J 4 bases; bases outside gene matches: 7. Germline CDR1 reads MNHNS; CDR2 reads SASEGT. The CDR3 loop spans 14 amino acids. The CDR3, as DNA: TGTGCCAGCACCCCGGCAGGGGGTTACAATGAGCAGTTCTTC. It yields the protein CASTPAGGYNEQFF.